This TCR beta chain was profiled in a study of OX40 agonist ivuxolimab in advanced cancers. The V gene lost 7 bases and the J gene lost 0 bases, with 7 bases spanning the gap. This CDR3 has 12 amino acids. Germline-derived CDR1 and CDR2 are MDHEN and SYDVKM. Clones were sequenced by immunoSEQ multiplex PCR, and TCRdb holds only the in-frame ones, with some missing. The sample lists 55,000 to 65,000 clones; around 89% were seen once. The V call is TRBV28, the J call TRBJ2-7; D unresolved. The sequence was collected from an adult with an advanced solid tumor such as melanoma, head and neck, liver or kidney cancer. Sequenced here: CD4+ or CD8+ T cells sorted from blood, sampled in a trial of the OX40 agonist ivuxolimab. CDR3 residues: CASTENSYEQYF. DNA for the CDR3: TGTGCCAGCACCGAGAACTCCTACGAGCAGTACTTC.